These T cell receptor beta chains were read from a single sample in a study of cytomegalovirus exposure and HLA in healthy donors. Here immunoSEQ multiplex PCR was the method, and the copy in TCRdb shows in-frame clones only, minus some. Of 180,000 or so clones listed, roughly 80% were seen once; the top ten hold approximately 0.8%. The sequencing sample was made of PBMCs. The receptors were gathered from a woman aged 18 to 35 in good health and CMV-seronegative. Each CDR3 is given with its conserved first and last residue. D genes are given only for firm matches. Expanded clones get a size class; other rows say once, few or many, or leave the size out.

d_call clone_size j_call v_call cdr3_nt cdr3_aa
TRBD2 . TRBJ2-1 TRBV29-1 TGCAGCGTTGATCTAGCGGTATCCTACAATGAGCAGTTCTTC CSVDLAVSYNEQFF
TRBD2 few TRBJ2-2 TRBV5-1 TGCGCCAGCGGTCCGGGACTACACACCGGGGAGCTGTTTTTT CASGPGLHTGELFF
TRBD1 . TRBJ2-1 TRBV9 TGTGCCAGCAGCGCCGAGACAGGGGGGTTTCTTAATGAGCAGTTCTTC CASSAETGGFLNEQFF
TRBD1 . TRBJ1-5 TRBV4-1 TGCGCCAGCAGCCCCTGGACAGGGGATAATCAGCCCCAGCATTTT CASSPWTGDNQPQHF
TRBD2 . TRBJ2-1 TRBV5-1 TGCGCCAGCAGCCCGGGACTAGATTTTAGTTCCTACAATGAGCAGTTCTTC CASSPGLDFSSYNEQFF
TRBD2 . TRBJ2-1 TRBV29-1 TGCAGCGTTGCATCCGGGACTAGCGGGAGGGGGCTCTACAATGAGCAGTTCTTC CSVASGTSGRGLYNEQFF
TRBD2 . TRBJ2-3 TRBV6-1 TGTGCCAGCGTACGGCGGGAGTCCGCAGATACGCAGTATTTT CASVRRESADTQYF
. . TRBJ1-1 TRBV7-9 TGTGCCAGCAGCTTCGGCAGGGTGGACACTGAAGCTTTCTTT CASSFGRVDTEAFF
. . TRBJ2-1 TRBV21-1 TGTGCCAGCAGCAAAAGTCCCATGGGAAGAGGGGACTTCGACAATGAGCAGTTCTTC CASSKSPMGRGDFDNEQFF
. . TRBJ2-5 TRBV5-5 TGTGCCAGCAGCCTACGACAGGGGCCTAGCGGGATGGGAGGAGAGACCCAGTACTTC CASSLRQGPSGMGGETQYF
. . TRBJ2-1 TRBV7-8 TGTGCCAGCAGCTTAGTACCGCAGGGGTACAATGAGCAGTTCTTC CASSLVPQGYNEQFF
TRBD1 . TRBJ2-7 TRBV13 TGTGCCAGCAGCATCGGGACAGTATACGAGCAGTACTTC CASSIGTVYEQYF
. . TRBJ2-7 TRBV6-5 TGTGCCAGCAGTTACTTAACATCAGGACATTCCCACGAGCAGTACTTC CASSYLTSGHSHEQYF
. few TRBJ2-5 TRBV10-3 TGTGCCATCAGTGAAAGGACTGGCAAAGAGACCCAGTACTTC CAISERTGKETQYF
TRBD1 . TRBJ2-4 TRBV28 TGTGCCAGCAGTACCGGCTACAGGGGTACCAAAAACATTCAGTACTTC CASSTGYRGTKNIQYF
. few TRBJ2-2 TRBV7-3 TGTGCCAGCAGCCTAGCAGGGGACACCGGGGAGCTGTTTTTT CASSLAGDTGELFF
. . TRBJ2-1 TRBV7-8 TGTGCCAGCAGCTTAGGAGAACCAACCATTTACAATGAGCAGTTCTTC CASSLGEPTIYNEQFF
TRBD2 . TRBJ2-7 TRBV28 TGTGCCAGCAGGAAGGGACTAGCGGGCCTTCTTTTCGTTTATGACGAGCAGTACTTC CASRKGLAGLLFVYDEQYF
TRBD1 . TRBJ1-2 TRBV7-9 TGTGCCAGCAGCCCTCCGGACAGGGGGAGTGGCTACACCTTC CASSPPDRGSGYTF
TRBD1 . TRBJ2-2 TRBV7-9 TGTGCCAGCAGCCGAAATCGACAGGGAGCGAACACCGGGGAGCTGTTTTTT CASSRNRQGANTGELFF
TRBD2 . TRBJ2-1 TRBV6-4 TGTGCCAGCAGTGACTCAGCGGGAGTTGGGGACAATGAGCAGTTCTTC CASSDSAGVGDNEQFF
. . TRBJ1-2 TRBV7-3 TGTGCCAGCAGCACAGGGAAAAACTATGGCTACACCTTC CASSTGKNYGYTF
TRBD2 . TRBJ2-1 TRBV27 TGTGCCAGCAGTTTAGAGGCGTTAGCGGGAGTGTCCCAGCATGAGCAGTTCTTC CASSLEALAGVSQHEQFF
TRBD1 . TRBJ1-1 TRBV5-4 TGTGCCAGCAGTTTACAGGGGGCGACGACTGAAGCTTTCTTT CASSLQGATTEAFF
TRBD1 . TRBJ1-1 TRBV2 TGTGCCAGCAGTGCGGCGGACAGGGGGCGCCAAGAAAGAGCTTTCTTT CASSAADRGRQERAFF